This section outlines one T cell receptor beta chain sequence together with its context. Its specificity is not known. Within the sample, other DNA sequences also encode this same CDR3. This sample stems from a study of shared clonotypes between healthy human individuals. At the level of the study: With ages of 18 to 49, the donors were two women and three men. The study's findings and limits: Few donors limited the genetic and exposure-history diversity represented.

Trimming shortened V by 2 bases and J by 2 bases, and 6 bases separated the two germline ends. The CDR3 runs 13 residues. CDR1 is SGHRS, CDR2 YFSETQ, per germline. Sequenced by immunoSEQ multiplex PCR; TCRdb stores in-frame clones only, minus some. This table holds around 1.4 million clones, approximately 98.5% found once. The TCR sequence derives from a man under 40 in good health. V and J are TRBV5-1 and TRBJ2-3; D is uncertain. The sequencing input was naive CD4+ T cells sorted from blood. Subset denoted: CD45RA+ positively selected. The CDR3 protein is CASSFPPTDTQYF. The DNA of the CDR3 is TGCGCCAGCAGCTTCCCGCCCACAGATACGCAGTATTTT.